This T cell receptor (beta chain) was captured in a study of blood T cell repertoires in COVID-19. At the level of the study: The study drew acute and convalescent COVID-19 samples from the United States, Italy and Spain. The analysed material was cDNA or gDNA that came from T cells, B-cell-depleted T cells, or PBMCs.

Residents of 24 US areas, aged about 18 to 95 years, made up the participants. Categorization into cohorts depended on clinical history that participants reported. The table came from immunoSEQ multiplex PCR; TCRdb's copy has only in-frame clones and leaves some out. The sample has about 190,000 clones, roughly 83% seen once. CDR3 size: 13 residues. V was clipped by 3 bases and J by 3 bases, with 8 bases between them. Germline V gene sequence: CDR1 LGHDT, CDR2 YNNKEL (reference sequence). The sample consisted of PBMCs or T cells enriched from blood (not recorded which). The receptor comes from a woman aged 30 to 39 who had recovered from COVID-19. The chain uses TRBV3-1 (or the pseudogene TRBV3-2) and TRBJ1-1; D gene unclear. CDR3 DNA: TGTGCCAGCAGCCACGCCCGGGACACTGAAGCTTTCTTT. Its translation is CASSHARDTEAFF.